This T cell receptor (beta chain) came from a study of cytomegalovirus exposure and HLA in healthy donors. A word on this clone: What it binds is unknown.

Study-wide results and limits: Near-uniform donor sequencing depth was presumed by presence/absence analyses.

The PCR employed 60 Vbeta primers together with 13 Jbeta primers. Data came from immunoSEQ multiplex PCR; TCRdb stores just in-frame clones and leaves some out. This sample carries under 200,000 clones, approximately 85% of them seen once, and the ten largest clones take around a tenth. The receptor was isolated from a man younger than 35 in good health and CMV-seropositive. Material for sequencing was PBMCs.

This chain's CDR3 is CASSFQLNRALSEQFF. The CDR3 DNA reads as TGTGCCAGCAGTTTTCAACTAAACAGGGCCCTGAGTGAGCAGTTCTTC. The gene calls are TRBV27 and TRBJ2-1, with a tentative D call TRBD1 (6 bases). Trimming pared 3 bases from V and 9 bases from J, leaving 21 bases between. This CDR3 has 16 residues. The germline V gene encodes CDR1 MNHEY and CDR2 SMNVEV (reference sequence).